What follows are 25 T cell receptor beta chains derived from one specimen sequenced in a study of cytomegalovirus exposure and HLA in healthy donors. Sequenced by immunoSEQ multiplex PCR; TCRdb stores in-frame clones only, minus some. The top ten hold about 0.99% of the sample, which has fewer than 300,000 clones, roughly 88% seen once. The sequenced material came from PBMCs. Receptors were obtained from a woman between 18 and 29 years old in good health and CMV-seronegative.

The V and J genes are TRBV25-1 and TRBJ1-3, with a tentative D call TRBD1 (6 bases). Germline assignment: CDR1 MGHDK and CDR2 SYGVNS. With 4 bases removed from V and 4 bases from J, the gap between germline ends came to 11 bases. There are 14 residues in the CDR3. CDR3 loop: CASSGPGQGNTIYF. DNA of the CDR3: TGTGCCAGCAGTGGCCCGGGACAAGGAAACACCATATATTTT.

The chain links TRBV28 to TRBJ2-2; 8 bases match TRBD2. CDR1 and CDR2 from the germline V gene are MDHEN and SYDVKM. The CDR3 consists of 17 residues. The trim removed 4 bases at V and 6 bases at J, leaving 13 bases unmatched. This CDR3 reads CASSSLPMAGGPGELFF. The CDR3 DNA sequence: TGTGCCAGCAGTTCCCTCCCTATGGCGGGAGGCCCCGGGGAGCTGTTTTTT.

The chain is built from TRBV5-6 and TRBJ2-7; 7 nucleotides match TRBD2. The J segment lost 6 bases and the V segment lost 3 bases, leaving 12 bases of the junction unmatched. The CDR3 covers 15 residues. Germline CDR1 SGHDT, CDR2 YYEEEE. CDR3 in DNA: TGTGCCAGCAGCTGGGGTTCGAGCGGGACTGGCGAGCAGTACTTC. Translated, it gives CASSWGSSGTGEQYF.

This clone has a single count. This chain connects TRBV9 to TRBJ2-1, with 12 positions matching TRBD2. Germline loops: CDR1 SGDLS, CDR2 YYNGEE. The CDR3 length is 17 residues. The J segment lost 6 bases and the V segment lost 0 bases, leaving 7 bases of the junction unmatched. The CDR3 DNA sequence: TGTGCCAGCAGCGTAGGGACTAGCGGGGTCCCCCCCAATGAGCAGTTCTTC. Its protein is CASSVGTSGVPPNEQFF.

This chain uses TRBV28 with TRBJ1-1, with D perhaps TRBD1 (5 bases). CDR1 and CDR2 (germline): MDHEN, SYDVKM. Between the trimmed V and J ends, which lost 6 bases and 0 bases, there was a span of 14 bases. The CDR3 has 15 amino acids. CDR3 region: CASSRGGTVNTEAFF. CDR3 nucleotides: TGTGCCAGCAGCCGAGGAGGGACGGTGAACACTGAAGCTTTCTTT. Based on the CDR3 plus reference TRBV28 and TRBJ1-1, the full variable domain is DVKVTQSSRYLVKRTGEKVFLECVQDMDHENMFWYRQDPGLGLRLIYFSYDVKMKEKGDIPEGYSVSREKKERFSLILESASTNQTSMYLCASSRGGTVNTEAFFGQGTRLTVV.

V usage is TRBV7-9 and J usage is TRBJ2-5; D unclear. Germline V gene lookup returns CDR1 SEHNR and CDR2 FQNEAQ (reference sequence). The CDR3 length is 11 residues. Between the trimmed V and J ends, which lost 3 bases and 5 bases, there was a span of 4 bases. The CDR3: CASSFSETQYF. The CDR3 nucleotides are TGTGCCAGCAGCTTTTCGGAGACCCAGTACTTC.

The chain's CDR3 is CASSSREKLFF. CDR3 nucleotide sequence: TGTGCCAGTTCGTCGCGGGAAAAACTGTTTTTT. The chain uses TRBV19 and TRBJ1-4; D call uncertain. CDR1 LNHDA and CDR2 SQIVND come from the germline V gene (reference sequence). The V and J ends lost 8 bases and 8 bases respectively, with 9 bases between them. The CDR3 consists of 11 residues.

The CDR3 here is CASSKERENEQFF. In nucleotides, the CDR3 is TGTGCCAGCAGCAAAGAAAGGGAGAATGAGCAGTTCTTC. V and J are TRBV21-1 and TRBJ2-1; the listed D gene, TRBD2, was not tested against the DNA. TRBV21-1 is labeled a pseudogene. This CDR3 is built from 13 residues.

The chain carries TRBV7-2 and TRBJ2-7, with D perhaps matching TRBD2 (6 bases). Germline V lookup: CDR1 SGHTA, CDR2 FQGNSA. The CDR3 runs 17 residues. Deletions cut 5 bases from V and 3 bases from J, with 23 bases between. The CDR3 sequence: CASSQGVYGRGYYEQYF. The CDR3 coding sequence is TGTGCCAGCAGCCAAGGGGTTTATGGGCGGGGTTACTACGAGCAGTACTTC.

The V call is TRBV5-4, the J call TRBJ2-1; TRBD2 matches at 7 bases. Germline lookup yields CDR1 SGHNT and CDR2 YYREEE (reference sequence). The V gene end was trimmed by 0 bases and the J gene end by 9 bases; junction bases not matched to a gene: 9. The CDR3 has 15 residues. The CDR3 DNA reads TGTGCCAGCAGCTTGGTCGGACTAGAAACCGGTGAGCAGTTCTTC. Residues: CASSLVGLETGEQFF.

This clone was seen once. The rearrangement joins TRBV27 to TRBJ2-5, with TRBD2 identical over 7 bases. Germline CDR1 reads MNHEY; CDR2 reads SMNVEV (reference sequence). The CDR3 contains 14 residues. V shed 3 bases, J shed 5 bases, and the junction held 6 bases outside the gene matches. CDR3 sequence (DNA): TGTGCCAGCAGTTTGATAGCGGGTCTCGAGACCCAGTACTTC. Translated, it gives CASSLIAGLETQYF.

The chain combines TRBV7-9 with TRBJ1-6; a possible D gene is TRBD1 (6 bases). This CDR3 has 15 amino acids. Germline CDR1 reads SEHNR; CDR2 reads FQNEAQ (reference sequence). Between the trimmed V and J ends, which lost 5 bases and 14 bases, there was a span of 22 bases. The CDR3 spells CASSRAGQSPRALHF. The CDR3 DNA reads as TGTGCCAGCAGCCGAGCAGGACAGTCGCCCAGGGCCCTCCACTTT. Drawing the rest from reference TRBV7-9 and TRBJ1-6, the complete variable domain is DTGVSQNPRHKITKRGQNVTFRCDPISEHNRLYWYRQTLGQGPEFLTYFQNEAQLEKSRLLSDRFSAERPKGSFSTLEIQRTEQGDSAMYLCASSRAGQSPRALHFGNGTRLTVT.

CDR3 nucleotide sequence: TGCGCCAGCAGCCCGAACAGGGATCCACCCTATGGCTACACCTTC. Its translation: CASSPNRDPPYGYTF. The V call is TRBV4-3, the J call TRBJ1-2; tentatively, D is TRBD1 (6 bases). V lost 4 bases and J 4 bases, leaving 16 bases between the germline ends. CDR1 and CDR2 (germline): LGHNA, YSLEER. This CDR3 is 15 amino acids long.

This rearrangement joins TRBV18 to TRBJ2-7, with TRBD2 matching over 14 bases. J lost 1 base, V lost 3 bases, and 5 bases had no gene match. The CDR3 extends over 17 amino acids. Germline V gene lookup returns CDR1 KGHSH and CDR2 LQKENI. For the CDR3, the DNA is TGTGCCAGCTCACCCGGGACTAGCGGGAGCGGGTCCTACGAGCAGTACTTC. Encoded protein: CASSPGTSGSGSYEQYF.

The V and J genes are TRBV28 and TRBJ2-1; TRBD1 matches 12 bases. Trimming cost V 1 base and J 12 bases; bases outside gene matches: 13. Germline values: CDR1 MDHEN, CDR2 SYDVKM. There are 17 residues in the CDR3. The CDR3 bases are TGTGCCAGCAGTTTATCCGTCCCGGGGACAGGGGGCGTTCGGCAGTTCTTC. It is translated as CASSLSVPGTGGVRQFF.

The genes are TRBV28 and TRBJ2-7; TRBD1 matches at 7 bases. The CDR3 has 14 residues. Trimming took 5 bases from V and 0 from J; bases not matched to a gene: 4. Per the germline V gene, CDR1 is MDHEN and CDR2 is SYDVKM. The CDR3 sequence: CASSPGQYSYEQYF. CDR3 coding DNA: TGTGCCAGCAGTCCGGGACAGTACTCCTACGAGCAGTACTTC.

This clone showed up just a few times. V usage is TRBV7-9 and J usage is TRBJ2-5, with D unclear. This CDR3 is built from 12 residues. Germline CDR1 is SEHNR and CDR2 is FQNEAQ (reference sequence). V lost 5 bases and J lost 3, with 7 bases in between. The CDR3, as DNA: TGTGCCAGCAGCCCCCGAGAAGAGACCCAGTACTTC. Its protein product is CASSPREETQYF. Looking up the rest from reference TRBV7-9 and TRBJ2-5 gives the full variable domain: DTGVSQNPRHKITKRGQNVTFRCDPISEHNRLYWYRQTLGQGPEFLTYFQNEAQLEKSRLLSDRFSAERPKGSFSTLEIQRTEQGDSAMYLCASSPREETQYFGPGTRLLVL.

Worth noting for this clone: In the same sample, other DNA sequences code for this CDR3. This chain links TRBV4-1 with TRBJ1-4; D remains ambiguous. The CDR3 is made up of 13 amino acids. The V gene lost 1 base and the J gene lost 8 bases, with 8 bases spanning the gap. CDR1 is MGHRA, CDR2 YSYEKL, per germline. For the CDR3, the DNA is TGCGCCAGCAGCCAAGTTGGTGGCGAAAAACTGTTTTTT. This encodes CASSQVGGEKLFF.

The gene calls are TRBV28 and TRBJ1-3; D perhaps matches TRBD1 (6 bases). The V gene's germline CDR1 is MDHEN and CDR2 SYDVKM. The CDR3 runs 17 residues. V gave up 0 bases and J gave up 2 bases, with 14 bases separating them. This chain's CDR3 is CASSLWGALVPGNTIYF. The CDR3 DNA follows: TGTGCCAGCAGTTTATGGGGGGCGCTAGTCCCTGGAAACACCATATATTTT.

This clone showed up just a few times. The rearrangement links TRBV25-1 to TRBJ2-1; tentatively, D is TRBD2 (5 bases). Germline CDR1 reads MGHDK; CDR2 reads SYGVNS. V lost 6 bases and J lost 3, with 18 bases in between. This CDR3 has 16 residues. The DNA for the CDR3 is TGTGCCAGCAGGCCGAAGGTTTCAACTAGCTACAATGAGCAGTTCTTC. This gives the protein CASRPKVSTSYNEQFF. The full variable domain, rest sourced from reference TRBV25-1 and TRBJ2-1, is EADIYQTPRYLVIGTGKKITLECSQTMGHDKMYWYQQDPGMELHLIHYSYGVNSTEKGDLSSESTVSRIRTEHFPLTLESARPSHTSQYLCASRPKVSTSYNEQFFGPGTRLTVL.

This clone has a handful of counts. This chain joins TRBV2 and TRBJ2-7; a weak D match, TRBD2 (6 bases). Germline V gives CDR1 SNHLY, CDR2 FYNNEI. V lost 8 bases, J lost 4 bases, and 18 bases lay in between. The CDR3 is made up of 14 amino acids. The CDR3 reads CASQLGAGPYEQYF. The CDR3 DNA reads as TGTGCCAGCCAACTAGGGGCGGGACCATACGAGCAGTACTTC.

This chain connects TRBV5-4 to TRBJ2-7, with 7 bases matching TRBD1. This CDR3 is 13 amino acids long. The V gene end was trimmed by 4 bases and the J gene end by 3 bases; junction bases not matched to a gene: 4. Germline V CDR1 and CDR2: SGHNT, YYREEE (reference sequence). This chain's CDR3 is CASSPTGNYEQYF. For the CDR3, the DNA is TGTGCCAGCAGCCCGACAGGGAACTACGAGCAGTACTTC.

The V call is TRBV5-4, the J call TRBJ1-1; D is uncertain. The V end was cut by 2 bases, the J end by 3 bases, with 5 bases between. Germline V lookup: CDR1 SGHNT, CDR2 YYREEE (reference sequence). This CDR3 contains 12 residues. The CDR3 DNA reads as TGTGCCAGCAGCTTCCCGGACACTGAAGCTTTCTTT. It codes for CASSFPDTEAFF.

The V gene is TRBV28, the J gene TRBJ1-1, with TRBD1 matching over 11 bases. V shed 5 bases, J shed 2 bases, and the junction held 10 bases outside the gene matches. The length of the CDR3 is 17 residues. Germline V lookup: CDR1 MDHEN, CDR2 SYDVKM. The CDR3 loop reads CASSMLPGQGVNTEAFF. The CDR3 nucleotides read TGTGCCAGCAGTATGCTACCGGGACAGGGGGTTAACACTGAAGCTTTCTTT.

This clone occurred once. The V gene is TRBV7-6, the J gene TRBJ2-2, with D uncertain. The germline V gene has CDR1 SGHVS and CDR2 FNYEAQ. The CDR3 consists of 12 residues. Trimming took off 1 base at V and 7 bases at J, with 4 bases between the two ends. CDR3 coding DNA: TGTGCCAGCAGCTTAGTAGTCGGGGAGCTGTTTTTT. This sequence encodes CASSLVVGELFF.